The present T cell receptor beta chain was sequenced within a study of blood T cells in healthy people across ages. Concerning this clonotype itself: Its target is not known.

Germline V gene data show CDR1 as SGHKS and CDR2 as YYEKEE (reference sequence). This CDR3 is 16 amino acids long. The junction had 17 bases not matched to a gene; V was cut back by 4 bases and J by 8 bases. Points from the study as a whole: Long-lived donors had more naive CD4+ cells and higher diversity than aged donors.

Combining a sample-barcoded 5' primer with a J-beta primer mix, a second PCR ran for about 7 to 11 cycles. TCRdb reprocessed the 5' RACE reads via MiXCR and lists one record per CDR3 protein. In the table there are roughly 2 million distinct CDR3 sequences, less than 50% of which are singletons. The sequence was obtained from a woman in her 40s in good health. The sequencing input was blood. The rearrangement links TRBV5-5 to TRBJ2-7, with 8 nucleotides matching TRBD1. The CDR3 region has the DNA TGTGCCAGCAGCCTGTGGGTGAGACAGGGGAACTTCAAGCAGTACTTC. Its protein product is CASSLWVRQGNFKQYF.